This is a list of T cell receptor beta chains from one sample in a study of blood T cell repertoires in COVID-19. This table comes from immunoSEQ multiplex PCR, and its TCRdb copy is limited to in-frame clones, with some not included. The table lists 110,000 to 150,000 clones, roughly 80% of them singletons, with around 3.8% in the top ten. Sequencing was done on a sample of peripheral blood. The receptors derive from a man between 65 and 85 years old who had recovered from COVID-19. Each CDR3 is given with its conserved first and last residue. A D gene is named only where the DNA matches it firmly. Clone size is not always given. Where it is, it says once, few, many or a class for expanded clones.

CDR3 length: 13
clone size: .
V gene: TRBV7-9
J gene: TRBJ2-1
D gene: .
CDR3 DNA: TGTGCCAGCAGCTTATCGGGTCTTAATGAGCAGTTCTTC
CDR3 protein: CASSLSGLNEQFF

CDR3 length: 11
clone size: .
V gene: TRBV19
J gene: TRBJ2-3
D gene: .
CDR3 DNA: TGTGCCAGTAGCAACACAGATACGCAGTATTTT
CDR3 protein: CASSNTDTQYF

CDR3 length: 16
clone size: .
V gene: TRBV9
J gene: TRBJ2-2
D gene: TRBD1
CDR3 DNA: TGTGCCAGCAGCGTAGAAGGGGACAGGCCAACCGGGGAGCTGTTTTTT
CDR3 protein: CASSVEGDRPTGELFF

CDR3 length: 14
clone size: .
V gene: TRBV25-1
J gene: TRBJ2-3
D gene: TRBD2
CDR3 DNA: TGTGCCAGCAGGTCGGGACTAGCGGGAGATACGCAGTATTTT
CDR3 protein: CASRSGLAGDTQYF

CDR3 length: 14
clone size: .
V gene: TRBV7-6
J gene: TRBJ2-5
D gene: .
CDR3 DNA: TGTGCCAGCAGCTTACGTCCGGGGAAAGAGACCCAGTACTTC
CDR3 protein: CASSLRPGKETQYF

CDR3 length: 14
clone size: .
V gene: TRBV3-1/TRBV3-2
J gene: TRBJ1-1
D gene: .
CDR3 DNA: TGTGCCAGCACGCTCAGGGGTCGGGGCACTGAAGCTTTCTTT
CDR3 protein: CASTLRGRGTEAFF

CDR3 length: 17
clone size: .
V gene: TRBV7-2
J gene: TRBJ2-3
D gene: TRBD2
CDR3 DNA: TGTGCCAGCAGCTTAGCGCCTAGCGGGAGAAGCACAGATACGCAGTATTTT
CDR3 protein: CASSLAPSGRSTDTQYF

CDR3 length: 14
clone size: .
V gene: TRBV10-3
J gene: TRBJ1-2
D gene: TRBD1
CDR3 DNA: TGTGCCATCAGTGAGATGGGACAGAACTATGGCTACACCTTC
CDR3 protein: CAISEMGQNYGYTF

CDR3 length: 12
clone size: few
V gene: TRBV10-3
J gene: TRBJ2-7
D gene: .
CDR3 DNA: TGTGCCATCAGTGACCTAACCTCCGAGCAGTACTTC
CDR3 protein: CAISDLTSEQYF

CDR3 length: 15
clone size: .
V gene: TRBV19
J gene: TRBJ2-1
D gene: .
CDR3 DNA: TGTGCCAGTAGTATCACTTCTGACTCCTACAATGAGCAGTTCTTC
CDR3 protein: CASSITSDSYNEQFF

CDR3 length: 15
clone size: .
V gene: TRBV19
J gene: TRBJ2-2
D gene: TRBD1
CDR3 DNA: TGTGCCAGTACTGACGGGACAGGGATCACCGGGGAGCTGTTTTTT
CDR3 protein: CASTDGTGITGELFF

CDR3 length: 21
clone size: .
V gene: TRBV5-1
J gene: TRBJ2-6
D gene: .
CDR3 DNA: TGCGCCAGCAGCTTTTCCGTAGTAGTACAGGGCTTAATGTCTGGGGCCAACGTCCTGACTTTC
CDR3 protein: CASSFSVVVQGLMSGANVLTF

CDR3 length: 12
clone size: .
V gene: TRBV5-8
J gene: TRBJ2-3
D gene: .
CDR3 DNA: TGTGCCAGCAGTCCCCCTTTCGATACGCAGTATTTT
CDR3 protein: CASSPPFDTQYF

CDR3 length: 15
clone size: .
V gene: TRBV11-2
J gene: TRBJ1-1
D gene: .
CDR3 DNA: TGTGCCAGCAGCTTATGGCAGGCCCGGGGCACTGAAGCTTTCTTT
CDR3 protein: CASSLWQARGTEAFF

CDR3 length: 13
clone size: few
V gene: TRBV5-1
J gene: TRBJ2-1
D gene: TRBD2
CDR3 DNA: TGCGCCAGCAGCCCGGGGACTAACAATGAGCAGTTCTTC
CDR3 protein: CASSPGTNNEQFF

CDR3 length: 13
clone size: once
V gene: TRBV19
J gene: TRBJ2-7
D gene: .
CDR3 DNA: TGTGCCAGTAGTATGGATCGCGGGGACGAGCAGTACTTC
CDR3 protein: CASSMDRGDEQYF

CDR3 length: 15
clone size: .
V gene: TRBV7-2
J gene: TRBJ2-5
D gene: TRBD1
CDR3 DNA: TGTGCCAGCAACTTACCTGGGACAGGGGGGAAGACCCAGTACTTC
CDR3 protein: CASNLPGTGGKTQYF

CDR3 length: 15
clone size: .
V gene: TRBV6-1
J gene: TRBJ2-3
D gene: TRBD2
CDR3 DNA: TGTGCCAGCAGTGAACTAGCGGGAGCCTCAGATACGCAGTATTTT
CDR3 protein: CASSELAGASDTQYF

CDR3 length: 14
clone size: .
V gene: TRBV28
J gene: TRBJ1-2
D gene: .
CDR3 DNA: TGTGCCAGCAGTTTGAGTCGTATCGAGCCGGGCTACACCTTC
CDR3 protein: CASSLSRIEPGYTF

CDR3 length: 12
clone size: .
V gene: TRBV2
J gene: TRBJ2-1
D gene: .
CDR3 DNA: TGTGCCAGCAGTACAGAGTACAATGAGCAGTTCTTC
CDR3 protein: CASSTEYNEQFF

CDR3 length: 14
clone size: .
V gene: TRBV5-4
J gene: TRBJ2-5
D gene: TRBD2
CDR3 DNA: TGTGCCAGCAGCTTGCAGCGGGAAGGGGAGACCCAGTACTTC
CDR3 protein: CASSLQREGETQYF

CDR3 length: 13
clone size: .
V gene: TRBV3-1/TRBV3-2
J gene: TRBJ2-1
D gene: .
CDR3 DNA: TGTGCCAGCAGCCAAGAAGTGCGGGATGAGCAGTTCTTC
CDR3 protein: CASSQEVRDEQFF

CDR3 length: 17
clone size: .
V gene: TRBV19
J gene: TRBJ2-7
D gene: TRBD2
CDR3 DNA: TGTGCCAGTAGTATGGGAAGGACTAGCGGCTATACCTACGAGCAGTACTTC
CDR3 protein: CASSMGRTSGYTYEQYF

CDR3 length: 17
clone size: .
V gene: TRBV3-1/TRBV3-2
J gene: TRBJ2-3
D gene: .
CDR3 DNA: TGTGCCAGCAGCCAAGAGGCAGGGATAAGGACCGGAGATACGCAGTATTTT
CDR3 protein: CASSQEAGIRTGDTQYF

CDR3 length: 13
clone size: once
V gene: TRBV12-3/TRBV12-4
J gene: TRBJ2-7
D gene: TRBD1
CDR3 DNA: TGTGCCAGCAGCCTGGGACAGGGGAACGAGCAGTACTTC
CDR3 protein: CASSLGQGNEQYF

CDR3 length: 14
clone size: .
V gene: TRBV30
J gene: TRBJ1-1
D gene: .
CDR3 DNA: TGTGCCTGGAGTGTATCCGGAGGGAACACTGAAGCTTTCTTT
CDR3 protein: CAWSVSGGNTEAFF

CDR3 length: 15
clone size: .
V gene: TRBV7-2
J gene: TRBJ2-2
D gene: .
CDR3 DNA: TGTGCCAGCAGCTCCGGAGGAATTGGGACCGGGGAGCTGTTTTTT
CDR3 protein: CASSSGGIGTGELFF

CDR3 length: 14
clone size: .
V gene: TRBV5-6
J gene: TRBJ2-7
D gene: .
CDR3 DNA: TGTGCCAGCTGGAGTCGGGGGTTATCCTACGAGCAGTACTTC
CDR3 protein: CASWSRGLSYEQYF

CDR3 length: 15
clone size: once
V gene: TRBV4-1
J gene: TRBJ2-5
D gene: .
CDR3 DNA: TGCGCCAGCAGCCAACTACAGGGGGGGCAAGAGACCCAGTACTTC
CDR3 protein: CASSQLQGGQETQYF

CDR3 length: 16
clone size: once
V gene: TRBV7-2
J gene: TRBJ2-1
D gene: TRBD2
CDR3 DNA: TGTGCCAGCAGCTCTATGACTAGCGGGGGCCCTGGAACGCAGTTCTTC
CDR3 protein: CASSSMTSGGPGTQFF

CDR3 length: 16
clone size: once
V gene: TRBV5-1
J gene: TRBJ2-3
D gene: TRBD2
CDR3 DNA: TGCGCCAGCAGCTTGTTGACGGGAGGGATCGTTGATACGCAGTATTTT
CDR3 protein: CASSLLTGGIVDTQYF

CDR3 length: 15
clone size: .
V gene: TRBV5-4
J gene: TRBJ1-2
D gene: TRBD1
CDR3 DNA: TGTGCCAGCAGCCCGCCCTCGGGACAGGGGATAGGCTACACCTTC
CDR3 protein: CASSPPSGQGIGYTF

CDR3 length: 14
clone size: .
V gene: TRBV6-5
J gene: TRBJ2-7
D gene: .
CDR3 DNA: TGTGCCTCCTCAAAGGGGTTCCCACCCTACGAGCAGTACTTC
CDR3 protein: CASSKGFPPYEQYF

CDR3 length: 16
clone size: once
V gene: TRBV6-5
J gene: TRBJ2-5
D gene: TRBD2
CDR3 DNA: TGTGCCAGCAGTTCCCAAACTAGCGGGATGGAAGAGACCCAGTACTTC
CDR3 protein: CASSSQTSGMEETQYF

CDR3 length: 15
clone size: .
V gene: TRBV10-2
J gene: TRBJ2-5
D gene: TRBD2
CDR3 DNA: TGCGCCAGCAGTGACCTCGGGGGGGTACAAGAGACCCAGTACTTC
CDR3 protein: CASSDLGGVQETQYF

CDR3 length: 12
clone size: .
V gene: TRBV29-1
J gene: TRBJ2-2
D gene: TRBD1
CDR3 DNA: TGCAGCGCTAGGGGGCCGGTTGGGGAGCTGTTTTTT
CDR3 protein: CSARGPVGELFF

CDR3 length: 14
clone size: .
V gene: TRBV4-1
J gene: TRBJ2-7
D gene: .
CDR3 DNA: TGCGCCAGCAGCCAGGGGGGAGGCTTCTACGAGCAGTACTTC
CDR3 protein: CASSQGGGFYEQYF

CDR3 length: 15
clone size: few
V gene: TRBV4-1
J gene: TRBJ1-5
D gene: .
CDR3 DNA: TGCGCCAGCAGCCAAGATCGGGAGGTTGGTAAGCCCCAGCATTTT
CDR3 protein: CASSQDREVGKPQHF

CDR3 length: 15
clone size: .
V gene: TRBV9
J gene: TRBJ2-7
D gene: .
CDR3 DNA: TGTGCCAGCAGCGTAGCAGTCGGGGGCTCCTACGAGCAGTACTTC
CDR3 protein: CASSVAVGGSYEQYF

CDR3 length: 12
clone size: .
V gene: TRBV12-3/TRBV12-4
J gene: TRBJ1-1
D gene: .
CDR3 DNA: TGTGCCAGCAGTTTAAGCGGGATTGAAGCTTTCTTT
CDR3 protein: CASSLSGIEAFF

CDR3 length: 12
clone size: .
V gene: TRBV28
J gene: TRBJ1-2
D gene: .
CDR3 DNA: TGTGCCAGCAGCCTACTAGGGGGGGTAAGCACCTTC
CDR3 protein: CASSLLGGVSTF

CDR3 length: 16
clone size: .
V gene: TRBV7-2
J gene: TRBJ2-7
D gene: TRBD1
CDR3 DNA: TGTGCCAGCAGCCCGGGGCCCGGGACAGGGGGCCACGAGCAGTACTTC
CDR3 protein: CASSPGPGTGGHEQYF

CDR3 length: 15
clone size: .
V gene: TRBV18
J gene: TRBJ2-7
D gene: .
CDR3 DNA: TGTGCCAGCTCACCACCCATAACAGGGAACTACGAGCAGTACTTC
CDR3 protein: CASSPPITGNYEQYF

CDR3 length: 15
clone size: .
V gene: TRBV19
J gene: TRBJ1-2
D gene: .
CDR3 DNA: TGTGCCAGTAGTATAGACAGGGCCTCTAACTATGGCTACACCTTC
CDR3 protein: CASSIDRASNYGYTF

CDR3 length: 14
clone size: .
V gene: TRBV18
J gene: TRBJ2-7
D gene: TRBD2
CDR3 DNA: TGTGCCAGCTCACCATCGCTAGCGGGAGACGAGCAGTACTTC
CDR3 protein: CASSPSLAGDEQYF

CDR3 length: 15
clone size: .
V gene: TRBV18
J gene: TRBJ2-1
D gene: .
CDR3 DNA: TGTGCCAGCTCGCCCGGGACTGCCGCTTACAATGAGCAGTTCTTC
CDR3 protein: CASSPGTAAYNEQFF

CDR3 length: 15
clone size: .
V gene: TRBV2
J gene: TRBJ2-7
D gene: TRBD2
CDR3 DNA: TGTGCCAGCATCCCATACTTAGCGGGAGTTTACGAGCAGTACTTC
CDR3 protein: CASIPYLAGVYEQYF

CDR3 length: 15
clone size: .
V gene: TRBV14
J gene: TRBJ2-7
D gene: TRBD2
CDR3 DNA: TGTGCCAGCAGCCAGCGGGCTAGCGGCCTTTACGAGCAGTACTTC
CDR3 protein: CASSQRASGLYEQYF

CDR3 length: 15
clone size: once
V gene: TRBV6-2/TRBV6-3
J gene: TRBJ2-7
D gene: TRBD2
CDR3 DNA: TGTGCCAGCACCCCCCGATCGGGACTAGCGATTGAGCAGTACTTC
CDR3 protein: CASTPRSGLAIEQYF

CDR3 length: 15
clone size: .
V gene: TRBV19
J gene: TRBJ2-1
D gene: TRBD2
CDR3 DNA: TGTGCCAGTAGTAGACGGACTAGCGGAGACAATGAGCAGTTCTTC
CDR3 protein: CASSRRTSGDNEQFF

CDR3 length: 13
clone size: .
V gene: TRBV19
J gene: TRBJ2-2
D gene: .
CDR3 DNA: TGTGCCAGCGCGACTAGGAACACCGGGGAGCTGTTTTTT
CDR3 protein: CASATRNTGELFF